The 3 T cell receptor beta chains below come from one sample, sequenced in a study of human T cells and chemical hapten exposure. Time point of the sample: healthy volunteer bleed at 6 weeks. Before extraction, the whole blood was not fractionated, and total RNA was taken from it. TCRdb analysed the RACE reads with MiXCR anew, one entry per CDR3 protein. The table lists 55,000 to 75,000 distinct CDR3 sequences, approximately 6.5% of them singletons. The source material was whole blood. These receptors were obtained from a female donor in good health. Some clones in this sample may be carry-over from other donors' samples.

The table lists this clonotype with a few counts. The genes are TRBV12-5 and TRBJ2-5, with D unresolved. The CDR3 totals 12 residues. Trimming took off 1 base at V and 3 bases at J, with 3 bases between the two ends. Germline assignment: CDR1 LGHNT and CDR2 FRNRAP. The CDR3 DNA reads as TGTGCTAGTGGTTTGGAAGAAGAGACCCAGTACTTC. It yields the protein CASGLEEETQYF.

CDR3 in DNA: TGTGCCAGCAGTTTTGGGGGAGGGACCTACGAGCAGTACTTC. The encoded protein is CASSFGGGTYEQYF. The rearrangement joins TRBV28 to TRBJ2-7; TRBD2 aligns across 7 bases. CDR1 MDHEN and CDR2 SYDVKM come from the germline V gene. J gave up 2 bases and V 3 bases, and 4 bases lay outside the gene matches. The CDR3 contains 14 residues.

Notes on this clonotype: With a much larger clone just one base away, this may be a read error. This sequence joins TRBV18 and TRBJ1-4; D possibly corresponds to TRBD1 (5 bases). The germline gives CDR1 KGHSH, CDR2 LQKENI. The length of the CDR3 is 14 residues. The CDR3, as DNA: TGTGCCAGCTTACCACTCAGACAGAATGAAAAACTGTTTTTT. It translates to CASLPLRQNEKLFF.